The rows below give T cell receptor beta chains drawn from one sample of a study of blood T cell repertoires in COVID-19. Using immunoSEQ multiplex PCR, the repertoire was profiled, and TCRdb retains in-frame clones only, with some absent. This table has fewer than 500,000 clones, 86% appearing once. The sequenced material came from peripheral blood. Receptor source: a woman aged 25 to 45 with active or convalescent COVID-19. Each CDR3 is given with its conserved first and last residue.

>TRBV5-1|15
CASSLVGRMITEAFF
>TRBV28|14
CASSSRVANEKLFF
>TRBV19|13
CASSIDSEIGYTF
>TRBV5-4|18
CASKLGVERGQGASGYTF
>TRBV12-3/TRBV12-4|13
CASSLGRMSGQYF
>TRBV6-5|13
CASSYGPNTEAFF
>TRBV3-1/TRBV3-2|17
CASSQDLSQELNQPQHF
>TRBV3-1/TRBV3-2|14
CASSQSRGLTEAFF
>TRBV11-2|14
CASSLNLLEIEQYF
>TRBV5-6|14
CASSLVTSPDTQYF
>TRBV5-4|12
CASSWTGVGYTF
>TRBV7-9|16
CASSFGTLSGGNEQFF
>TRBV5-8|16
CASSLGRQSIPETQYF
>TRBV9|15
CASSGQMTTSSEQFF
>TRBV5-6|15
CASSLVGTGQETQYF
>TRBV4-1|15
CASSQDGQGSLEQYF
>TRBV9|13
CASSPRGYNEQFF
>TRBV4-2|14
CASSLQGAGYGYTF
>TRBV6-5|14
CASGGQNSNQPQHF
>TRBV7-2|13
CASSLTGGTEAFF
>TRBV19|14
CASSRREGPYEQYF
>TRBV7-2|15
CASSPGLALTYEQYF
>TRBV27|15
CASSRTGNSNQPQHF
>TRBV29-1|12
CSVKDREYGYTF
>TRBV6-5|13
CASSYLRGDTQYF
>TRBV27|12
CASSYDRGGYTF